This TCR beta chain was observed in a study of T cell repertoires in aging, cancer and after chemotherapy (dated by TCRdb to between 2019 and 2020). In terms of the full investigation: Six donor age groups were covered, ranging from 30 or younger up to 70 or older, and each group contained at least three individuals. The full dataset contained millions of TCR reads. TCR repertoires from healthy donor controls were recorded over periods of several months to years and showed clear clonal overlap between repeated samplings. To look at immunoaging and at how T cells reconstitute after chemotherapy, the study profiled TCR beta repertoires in peripheral blood from both healthy donors and cancer patients. Alongside around 97 healthy donors serving as a reference group, the cohort included 218 cancer patients, of whom about 94 had hematological cancers and 110 to 140 had solid cancers. Overall study outcomes, separate from this receptor: Compared with age-matched healthy donors, untreated patients with hematological or solid cancers had significantly lower TCR diversity and higher clonality in blood. Median generation probability increased over the chemotherapy interval in both cancer cohorts, suggesting repertoire reconstitution through rebound thymic output. In healthy donors, the decline in TCR diversity with age was mainly explained by loss of richness, whereas in cancer patients loss of evenness was also found to contribute. According to the authors, the repertoire data do not permit conclusions about immunological memory after chemotherapy.

In this sample, this clonotype turned up a few times. It has no known antigen specificity. It has no much larger one-base neighbor in the sample; base qualities were not kept. TCR beta rearrangements were amplified from genomic DNA isolated from peripheral blood, not from sorted cells or RNA. Using a mixed TRB-A/B primer pool, multiplex touch-down PCR amplified rearranged TRB sequences covering the V, D and J segments. Illumina adapters and sample indices were attached to the amplicons in two consecutive PCR reactions using Phusion HS II polymerase. Amplicons were gel-purified using the NucleoSpin Gel and PCR Clean-up kit and were subsequently checked with Qubit and an Agilent 2100 Bioanalyzer. Libraries were sequenced on an Illumina MiSeq using 600-cycle, single-indexed, paired-end runs. The paper's processing steps were these. MiXCR versions 2.12 and 3.0.5 were used to process TRB sequences. Each unique CDR3 nucleotide sequence counted as one clone, and only productive sequences with at least two reads were retained. The repertoire metrics were Shannon diversity, evenness, clonality (calculated as one minus evenness), and diversity profiles parameterized by alpha from 0 to 5. The IGoR algorithm was used to calculate generation probabilities of clones in the paired pre- and post-chemotherapy samples. Through fastp at Q25 and MiXCR, TCRdb rebuilt clones from the public reads, retaining in-frame beta chains. Entries are consolidated by CDR3 protein sequence, retaining the most common genes and DNA. The V and J calls and clone size are TCRdb's, not the authors'. In this sample the table shows about 13,000 distinct CDR3 sequences, roughly 26% of which occur a single time. About 2.5% of the sample belongs to the ten largest clones.

Sequenced: blood. The TCR comes from a human donor in good health.

The CDR3 region: CASSLAATYEQYV. The DNA reads as follows: TGTGCCAGCAGCTTAGCGGCCACCTACGAGCAGTACGTC. The sequence joins TRBV7-2 to TRBJ2-7; no D segment can be confidently identified. V is shortened by 0 bases, J by 2 bases, and the region joining them spans 5 bases. Inclusive of the bounding cysteine and valine, the CDR3 is 13 residues long. Only the CDR3 DNA stays, 39 bases, in frame from base 1. Via the germline V gene, CDR1 is SGHTA and CDR2 FQGNSA.